The entry that follows covers one T cell receptor beta chain sequence. These data belong to a study of Ad26.COV2.S vaccination and SARS-CoV-2 variants. Treatment in this sample: approximately 18 received Ad26.COV2.S at low or high dose, single or two shots; about 5 received placebo; per-sample allocation not given. Collection of the samples took place on day 63 after the first injection of vaccine or placebo. This CDR3 is built from 18 residues. J was trimmed by 4 bases and V by 2 bases; bases with no gene match: 13. CDR1 MNHEY and CDR2 SMNVEV come from the germline V gene (reference sequence). This table comes from immunoSEQ multiplex PCR, and its TCRdb copy is limited to in-frame clones, with some not included. The repertoire holds more than 300,000 clones, around 89% seen once, with under 6% in the top ten.

The sample was peripheral blood, taken in a trial of Ad26.COV2.S vaccine versus placebo. V and J are TRBV27 and TRBJ2-3, with 9 bases that match TRBD2. This receptor was taken from a person between 18 and 65 years old who received the Ad26.COV2.S COVID-19 vaccine or a placebo. CDR3 sequence: CASSLLLEAGGRADTQYF. Written as DNA, the CDR3 is TGTGCCAGCAGTTTACTCCTTGAGGCGGGGGGGCGAGCAGATACGCAGTATTTT.